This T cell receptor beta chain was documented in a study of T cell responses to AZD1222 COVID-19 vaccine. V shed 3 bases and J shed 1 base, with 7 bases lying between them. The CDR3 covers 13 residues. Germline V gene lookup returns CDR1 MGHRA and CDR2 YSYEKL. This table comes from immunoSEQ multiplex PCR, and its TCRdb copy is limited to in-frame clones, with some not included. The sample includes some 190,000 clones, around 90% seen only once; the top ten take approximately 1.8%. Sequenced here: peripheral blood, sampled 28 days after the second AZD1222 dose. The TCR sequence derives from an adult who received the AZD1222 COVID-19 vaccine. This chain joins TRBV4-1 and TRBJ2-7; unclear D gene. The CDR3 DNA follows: TGCGCCAGCAGCCACTACGGTTCCTACGAGCAGTACTTC. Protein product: CASSHYGSYEQYF.